This T cell receptor (beta chain) was observed in a study of blood T cell repertoires in COVID-19. Study-wide context: The origin of the acute and convalescent COVID-19 samples was the United States, Italy and Spain. PBMCs, B-cell-depleted T cells, or T cells provided the cDNA or gDNA that made up the material.

The ends lost 4 bases at V and 2 bases at J; junction bases unmatched: 5. From germline, CDR1 is SGHRS and CDR2 YFSETQ. This CDR3 has 16 amino acids. Under the authors' procedure: Amplifying reference gene primers gave estimates of nucleated cell counts. Only in-frame clones appear in the TCRdb table, and some are missing; sequencing was by immunoSEQ multiplex PCR. V, J and clone size were drawn from that table, and D and trimming were deduced from the DNA. Counted here are under 150,000 clones, approximately 87% occurring once; the ten biggest clones make up 7.6%. The receptor was derived from a man aged 50-60 years with acute or convalescent COVID-19. This chain links TRBV5-1 with TRBJ1-3; 11 bases fit TRBD1. Sequenced input: peripheral blood. The CDR3 DNA reads TGCGCCAGCAGCGTGGGACAGGGGGGCGCTGGAAACACCATATATTTT. Its translation is CASSVGQGGAGNTIYF.